This T cell receptor beta chain is from a study of PD-L1 blockade in urothelial cancer. Across the whole study: At some point between 2013 and 2014 therapy began: atezolizumab 1,200 mg intravenously every 3 weeks. T cells numbered a median of approximately 140,000 in the blood samples.

Urothelial carcinoma in patients was locally advanced or metastatic. Data came from immunoSEQ multiplex PCR; TCRdb stores just in-frame clones and leaves some out. Among tens of thousands of clones listed, roughly four fifths were seen once. Study outcomes and limitations: Tumor-linked clones in blood grew more by 3 weeks in durable-benefit patients.

For this clone: The antigen remains unidentified.

Sequencing used PBMCs, obtained around atezolizumab (anti-PD-L1) treatment. The source is a man aged 65 to 79 with urothelial cancer.

The chain's CDR3 is CASSLGPDTYQPQHF. The CDR3 region has the DNA TGTGCCAGCAGCTTAGGCCCGGACACTTATCAGCCCCAGCATTTT. The J gene is TRBJ1-5, the V gene TRBV11-2, with a weak D call TRBD1 (5 bases). The CDR3 is 15 residues long. CDR1 SGHAT and CDR2 FQNNGV come from the germline V gene. The V and J ends lost 1 base and 5 bases respectively, with 12 bases between them.